This is a list of T cell receptor beta chains from one sample in a study of blood T cell repertoires in COVID-19. Sequencing was performed with immunoSEQ multiplex PCR; in TCRdb, only in-frame clones are kept and a portion is missing. The sample lists over 150,000 clones; about 85% were seen once. Sequenced sample: peripheral blood. The receptors shown here come from a man aged 40-49 years with acute or convalescent COVID-19. Both conserved end residues are part of each CDR3. D genes are given only for firm matches. A clone size is listed for some rows: how often the clone was seen (once, few, many), or a class if it is expanded.

TRBV7-9	TRBJ2-5	TRBD1	once	TGTGCCAGCAGCCCATGGACAGGGAGAGGAGAGACCCAGTACTTC	CASSPWTGRGETQYF
TRBV24-1	TRBJ2-1	TRBD1	NA	TGTGCCACGGGACAGGGGGCAAATGAGCAGTTCTTC	CATGQGANEQFF
TRBV9	TRBJ1-3	NA	NA	TGTGCCAGCAGCCCCCGGGCAGGGGCTGGAAACACCATATATTTT	CASSPRAGAGNTIYF
TRBV29-1	TRBJ1-2	NA	NA	TGCAGCGTTGGCGCTGGCGGGCAGATCCCCTACAACTATGGCTACACCTTC	CSVGAGGQIPYNYGYTF
TRBV2	TRBJ2-2	NA	NA	TGTGCCAGCAGTGATTTTGGGCGTACCGGGGAGCTGTTTTTT	CASSDFGRTGELFF
TRBV18	TRBJ2-2	NA	NA	TGTGCCAGCTCACCCGGGACTGTTAGCGCCGGGGAGCTGTTTTTT	CASSPGTVSAGELFF
TRBV18	TRBJ2-3	NA	NA	TGTGCCAGCTCACCGGAGGGGGCCCTCCTCACAGATACGCAGTATTTT	CASSPEGALLTDTQYF
TRBV29-1	TRBJ1-6	NA	NA	TGCAGCGTGGCGCTCAGGGCTGATTCACCCCTCCACTTT	CSVALRADSPLHF
TRBV6-5	TRBJ1-1	NA	NA	TGTGCCAGCAGCCCATCTCTTAACAGGCCCACTGAAGCTTTCTTT	CASSPSLNRPTEAFF
TRBV4-1	TRBJ2-2	NA	NA	TGCGCCAGCAGCCAAGAGACAGGCGCGAACACCGGGGAGCTGTTTTTT	CASSQETGANTGELFF
TRBV10-3	TRBJ1-5	NA	NA	TGTGCCATCAGTGCGGGGGAAGGCAATCAGCCCCAGCATTTT	CAISAGEGNQPQHF